This TCR beta chain was identified during a study of siplizumab effects on memory and regulatory T cells. Study observations and caveats: Naive T cell populations appeared to exhibit greater diversity than memory cells and appeared to be major alloresponse contributors.

Concerning this clone itself: Its antigen is not identified.

A 37°C coculture lasting more than five days was applied to the mixed lymphocyte reaction cells. Generated by immunoSEQ multiplex PCR, the TCRdb table keeps only in-frame clones and is missing some. The sample has just under 8,000 clones, about 40% seen once. This TCR derives from a human donor in good health; the cells came from an allogeneic mixed lymphocyte reaction. The material sequenced was CFSE-low (dividing) CD8+ T cells sorted from an allogeneic mixed lymphocyte reaction.

The CDR3 loop reads CASSLVSGGSYEQYF. Written as DNA, the CDR3 is TGTGCCAGCAGTTTGGTTAGCGGGGGCTCCTACGAGCAGTACTTC. The V call is TRBV6-1, the J call TRBJ2-7; 9 nucleotides match TRBD2. CDR1 is MNHNS and CDR2 is SASEGT in the germline V gene. The CDR3 spans 15 residues. J gave up 0 bases and V 5 bases, and 5 bases lay outside the gene matches.